This TCR beta chain was found in a study of CD8+ T cells in alopecia areata. This CDR3 has 15 amino acids. Germline V lookup: CDR1 MGHDK, CDR2 SYGVNS. J was trimmed by 4 bases and V by 6 bases; bases with no gene match: 10. Sequencing templates came from extracted RNA that was reverse transcribed into cDNA. The table came from immunoSEQ multiplex PCR; TCRdb's copy has only in-frame clones and leaves some out. The sample contains about 210,000 clones, about three fifths of which appear only once. Findings and limits, study-wide: Tofacitinib did not eliminate many expanded lesional clones from scalp or blood. Lesional tissue from the scalp (especially in alopecia totalis/universalis) showed higher clonality than normal scalp.

About this clone itself: Antigen specificity is unknown.

Treatment meaning: oral pan-JAK inhibitor, 5-10 mg twice daily. The study team obtained lesional scalp punch biopsies and peripheral blood from alopecia areata patients. The origin of this receptor is a human donor with alopecia areata. The chain recombines TRBV25-1 with TRBJ2-5; 8 bases align to TRBD1. Sequencing used CD4+ T cells sorted from blood, obtained at week 4, from a patient treated with tofacitinib. CDR3 amino acids: CASRATLTGVETQYF. CDR3 sequence (DNA): TGTGCCAGCAGAGCCACCTTGACAGGGGTAGAGACCCAGTACTTC.